Listed here are 3 T cell receptor beta chains from one sample, sequenced in a study of response to subunit inactivated influenza vaccine. TCRdb used MiXCR to reprocess the RT-PCR reads, holding one entry per CDR3 protein. Among 560,000 or so distinct CDR3 sequences listed, 6.5% to 8% were seen once. The specimen comprised PBMCs from blood, sampled less than 30 months after vaccination. These receptors came from a man aged 50 to 75 who received an inactivated influenza vaccine.

The J gene is TRBJ2-7, the V gene TRBV10-3; 10 bases line up with TRBD2. Per the germline V gene, CDR1 is ENHRY and CDR2 is SYGVKD. The trim removed 6 bases at V and 2 bases at J, leaving 4 bases unmatched. This CDR3 is built from 14 residues. CDR3 in amino acids: CAIRPGTSAYEQYF. The CDR3 nucleotides are TGTGCCATCAGGCCTGGGACTAGCGCCTACGAGCAGTACTTC.

The sample holds many counts of this clonotype. This chain connects TRBV7-8 to TRBJ2-7; 7 bases match TRBD1. Germline lookup yields CDR1 SGHVS and CDR2 FQNEAQ. This CDR3 region has 17 residues. The V and J ends lost 4 bases and 4 bases, in that order; junction bases with no gene match: 16. As DNA, the CDR3 is TGTGCCAGCAGCTCGTACAACCCGGACAGGAAGAAGTACGAGCAGTACTTC. It codes for CASSSYNPDRKKYEQYF.

This clonotype came up many times. The chain links TRBV5-1 to TRBJ2-7; D gene uncertain. The V gene lost 0 bases and the J gene lost 5 bases, with 9 bases spanning the gap. Germline CDR1 reads SGHRS; CDR2 reads YFSETQ. CDR3 length equals 13 residues. DNA of the CDR3: TGCGCCAGCAGCTTGGGGTGGGTCCACGAGCAGTACTTC. Translated, it gives CASSLGWVHEQYF.